These 8 T cell receptor beta chains were sequenced from one sample in a study of response to subunit inactivated influenza vaccine listed by TCRdb under 2018. The library was produced with RT-PCR. Data came from an Illumina HiSeq 2500. The raw public reads went through TCRdb reprocessing: fastp at Q25, MiXCR clone calling, in-frame beta chains kept. A single entry per CDR3 protein holds the most common genes and DNA from its merged rows. A total of over 150,000 distinct CDR3 sequences appear in this sample, about an eighth of them only once. The ten largest account for 26% of the sample. The sequences come from CD8+ T cells sorted from PBMCs, collected roughly 5 days after vaccination. The receptors originated from a man in his fifties who received an inactivated influenza vaccine. Donor details come from another sample of the same person, matched by shared clones.

This clonotype was observed a few times. The rearrangement links TRBV7-8 to TRBJ1-1, with 9 nucleotides matching TRBD1. Losses at the gene ends were 3 bases for V and 7 bases for J; bases not matched to a gene: 6. The CDR3 contains 14 residues. The germline gives CDR1 SGHVS, CDR2 FQNEAQ. This CDR3 is CASSFRDREFEAFF. As DNA, the CDR3 is TGTGCCAGCAGCTTCCGGGACAGGGAGTTTGAAGCTTTCTTT. The entire variable domain, with the rest obtained from reference TRBV7-8 and TRBJ1-1, is as follows: GAGVSQSPRYKVAKRGQDVALRCDPISGHVSLFWYQQALGQGPEFLTYFQNEAQLDKSGLPSDRFFAERPEGSVSTLKIQRTQQEDSAVYLCASSFRDREFEAFFGQGTRLTVV.

The chain couples TRBV5-6 to TRBJ2-7, with D possibly called TRBD1 or TRBD2 (5 bases each). The germline CDR1 and CDR2 sequences are SGHDT and YYEEEE. The CDR3 runs to 17 residues. Between the trimmed V and J ends, which lost 1 base and 1 base, there was a span of 18 bases. The CDR3 is CASSLLLLPRESYEQYF. The CDR3 coding sequence is TGTGCCAGCAGCTTGCTCCTACTCCCCAGGGAGTCCTACGAGCAGTACTTC.

This clonotype was seen more than once but under ten times. An end of the junction does not agree with germline; a read error may underlie this. The chain carries TRBV7-8 and TRBJ2-1; 7 bases line up with TRBD1. CDR1 SGHVS and CDR2 FQNEAQ come from the germline V gene. CDR3 length equals 13 residues. This CDR3 is CASKTGIYDEQFF. For the CDR3, the DNA is TGTGCATCCAAGACAGGGATCTACGATGAGCAGTTCTTC.

In regard to this clonotype: One base away lies a much larger clone, so this may be a sequencing read error. The rearrangement uses TRBV20-1 and TRBJ2-7; 7 bases align to TRBD1. There are 16 residues in the CDR3. CDR1 DFQATT and CDR2 SNEGSKA come from the germline V gene (reference sequence). CDR3 sequence: CCARDFRGLSIYEQYF. The CDR3 bases are TGCTGTGCTAGAGATTTCAGGGGGTTATCCATCTACGAGCAGTACTTC.

The chain couples TRBV6-2 or TRBV6-3 to TRBJ1-2; 7 positions agree with TRBD1. Germline assignment: CDR1 MNHEY and CDR2 SVGEGT. V was pared by 2 bases and J by 0 bases, with 12 bases of the junction left unmatched. This CDR3 contains 18 residues. CDR3 sequence: CASSYRPGTAFSNYGYTF. The CDR3 region has the DNA TGTGCCAGCAGTTACCGTCCCGGGACAGCCTTTTCTAACTATGGCTACACCTTC.

This clonotype was observed a handful of times. V and J are TRBV11-2 and TRBJ2-1, with unresolved D. In germline, CDR1 is SGHAT, CDR2 FQNNGV. Trimming shortened V by 2 bases and J by 0 bases, and 8 bases separated the two germline ends. The CDR3 runs 15 residues. The CDR3 region is CASSLFQSSYNEQFF. The CDR3 nucleotides read TGTGCCAGCAGCTTATTCCAGAGCTCCTACAATGAGCAGTTCTTC.

This clonotype was recorded only once. This chain uses TRBV15 with TRBJ2-3; D is possibly TRBD1 (5 bases). The CDR3 is 12 residues long. V was trimmed by 5 bases and J by 6 bases, leaving 9 bases between them. CDR1 LNHNV and CDR2 YYDKDF come from the germline V gene (reference sequence). CDR3 nucleotides: TGTGCCACCAGCGTGGGGCTGGATACGCAGTATTTT. Its protein is CATSVGLDTQYF.

Only a few counts were recorded for this clonotype. The chain recombines TRBV7-2 with TRBJ2-3; possible D gene TRBD2, 6 bases. The CDR3 covers 16 residues. The V gene's germline CDR1 is SGHTA and CDR2 FQGNSA. V lost 5 bases and J lost 2, with 17 bases in between. The CDR3 loop is CASSLNIGGITDTQYF. CDR3 coding DNA: TGTGCCAGCAGCCTCAACATCGGGGGAATCACAGATACGCAGTATTTT.